One TCR beta chain is described in this entry. Its antigen is still unknown. According to the study, TCR beta libraries were built with iRepertoire HTBI primers and CDR3-region Arm-PCR. TCRdb reprocessed the multiplex PCR reads via MiXCR and lists one record per CDR3 protein. The table includes 410,000 or so distinct CDR3 sequences, under 15% detected once. The CDR3 is 16 amino acids. Between the trimmed V and J ends, which lost 4 bases and 2 bases, there was a span of 17 bases. Germline lookup yields CDR1 MGHDK and CDR2 SYGVNS. Sample time point: newly diagnosed GD, antithyroid drugs for less than 3 months. PBMC-derived RNA was used for the TCR library. This record comes from a study of regulatory T cells in long-lasting Graves disease. Study observations and caveats: When disease was persistent, TRBV28, TRBJ1-2 and TRBJ2-5 were the favored segments. Persistent Graves' disease cases displayed lower TCR diversity than newly diagnosed ones.

This sample also belongs to another study, concerning T cells in Graves' hyperthyroidism and ophthalmopathy.

Sequences were derived from peripheral blood mononuclear cells (PBMCs), sampled at new diagnosis, from a patient treated with antithyroid drugs. The source of this sequence is a woman in her thirties with Graves disease. The chain has TRBV25-1 and TRBJ1-2; no definite D call. The CDR3 sequence is CASSGPVRTVNYGYTF. CDR3 coding DNA: TGTGCCAGCAGTGGCCCGGTTAGGACGGTGAACTATGGCTACACCTTC.